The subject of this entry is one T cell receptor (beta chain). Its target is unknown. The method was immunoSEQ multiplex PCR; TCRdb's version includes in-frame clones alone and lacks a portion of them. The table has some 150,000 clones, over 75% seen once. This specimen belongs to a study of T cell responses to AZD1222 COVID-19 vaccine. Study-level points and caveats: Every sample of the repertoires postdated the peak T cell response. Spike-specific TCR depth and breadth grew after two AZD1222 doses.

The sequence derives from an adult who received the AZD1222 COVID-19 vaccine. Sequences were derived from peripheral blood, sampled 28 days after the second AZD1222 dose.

CDR3 in amino acids: CASSTKTEMNTEAFF. The CDR3 coding sequence is TGTGCCAGCAGCACAAAGACAGAGATGAACACTGAAGCTTTCTTT. The chain joins TRBV7-8 to TRBJ1-1; D is perhaps TRBD1 (5 bases). Germline CDR1 SGHVS, CDR2 FQNEAQ. Between the trimmed V and J ends, which lost 5 bases and 0 bases, there was a span of 13 bases. This CDR3 has 15 residues.